This entry lists 8 T cell receptor beta chains sequenced from one sample in a study of T-cell reconstitution after alpha-beta-depleted transplantation in children. Unique molecular identifiers were incorporated during preparation of the TCRbeta library. Each CDR3 protein is one row after TCRdb ran MiXCR on the PCR reads. Of about 500,000 distinct CDR3 sequences in the sample, over 25% were seen once. The sample was PBMCs from the stem cell graft donor, taken from the stem cell graft. All receptors derive from a human donor who donated a stem cell graft to a child with aplastic anemia.

This clonotype has more than one count but fewer than ten. The gene calls are TRBV12-3 or TRBV12-4 and TRBJ1-3, with 10 bases aligning to TRBD1. The CDR3 runs 16 residues. V shed 4 bases and J 2 bases; nucleotides not matched to a gene: 5. CDR3 sequence: CASSSLGTGAGNTIYF. The CDR3 nucleotides read TGTGCCAGCAGTTCACTTGGGACAGGGGCTGGAAACACCATATATTTT.

V usage is TRBV29-1 and J usage is TRBJ2-7, with 8 bases that match TRBD2. The CDR3 spans 13 residues. CDR1 is SQVTM, CDR2 ANQGSEA, per germline. The V gene end was trimmed by 6 bases and the J gene end by 0 bases; junction bases not matched to a gene: 4. The CDR3 region is CSVISGISYEQYF. Written as DNA, the CDR3 is TGCAGCGTCATTAGCGGGATCTCCTACGAGCAGTACTTC.

This clonotype was observed a handful of times. The chain uses TRBV6-5 and TRBJ2-7, with D possibly TRBD1 on 5 matching bases. Germline CDR1 MNHEY, CDR2 SVGAGI. Between the trimmed V and J ends, which lost 0 bases and 2 bases, there was a span of 8 bases. There are 14 residues in the CDR3. Here the CDR3 DNA reads TGTGCCAGCAGTTACTCGACAGCTACCTACGAGCAGTACTTC. It codes for CASSYSTATYEQYF.

This clonotype came up a few times. The chain uses TRBV20-1 and TRBJ2-3, with TRBD2 identical over 10 bases. Germline CDR1 reads DFQATT; CDR2 reads SNEGSKA (reference sequence). V was clipped by 5 bases and J by 5 bases; unmatched bases: 10. The CDR3 has 15 residues. Written as DNA, the CDR3 is TGCAGTGCTTGGGCTAGCGGGAGTACTGGAGATACGCAGTATTTT. Its translation is CSAWASGSTGDTQYF.

The genes are TRBV7-9 and TRBJ1-2; weak D call: TRBD1 (5 bases). Trimming removed 5 bases at V and 6 bases at J, with 16 bases between. This CDR3 has 14 residues. Germline V gives CDR1 SEHNR, CDR2 FQNEAQ (reference sequence). The CDR3 DNA reads TGTGCCAGCAGCCCCCGACAGACCTCTGATGGCTACACCTTC. Its translation: CASSPRQTSDGYTF.

This clonotype was detected only a few times. The chain carries TRBV20-1 and TRBJ2-1; tentatively, D is TRBD2 (5 bases). Germline V lookup: CDR1 DFQATT, CDR2 SNEGSKA (reference sequence). Trimming cost V 2 bases and J 8 bases, with 16 bases left between them. This CDR3 comprises 14 residues. The chain's CDR3 is CSARWLVRRDEQFF. The CDR3 DNA sequence: TGCAGTGCTAGATGGCTAGTTAGGCGGGATGAGCAGTTCTTC.

This clonotype was counted only a few times. The chain couples TRBV4-1 to TRBJ2-3; 7 bases line up with TRBD2. This CDR3 contains 16 residues. Germline assignment: CDR1 MGHRA and CDR2 YSYEKL. The J segment lost 3 bases and the V segment lost 1 base, leaving 7 bases of the junction unmatched. The CDR3, as DNA: TGCGCCAGCAGCCAAGTGATGGAGGGAGGGACAGATACGCAGTATTTT. The encoded protein is CASSQVMEGGTDTQYF.

This chain connects TRBV9 to TRBJ1-1, with a possible D match to TRBD1 (5 bases). The ends were cut back, 2 bases at V and 3 bases at J, with 17 bases in the middle. In germline, CDR1 is SGDLS, CDR2 YYNGEE. The CDR3 is 16 residues long. CDR3 DNA: TGTGCCAGCAGCGTTTACGATGGTATGGGGGACACTGAAGCTTTCTTT. Protein product: CASSVYDGMGDTEAFF.